Following are 2 T cell receptor beta chains from one sample sequenced in a study of identifying expanded T cells in peripheral blood. Sequencing was performed with immunoSEQ multiplex PCR; in TCRdb, only in-frame clones are kept and a portion is missing. The sample holds about 94,000 clones, 70% to 90% seen once. Sequencing was carried out using blood. The receptors were sampled from a person between 18 and 75 years old in good health.

This chain uses TRBV27 with TRBJ1-4; 9 nucleotides line up with TRBD1. Germline loops: CDR1 MNHEY, CDR2 SMNVEV (reference sequence). J was trimmed by 10 bases and V by 5 bases; bases with no gene match: 14. The CDR3 sequence is 16 residues long. The CDR3 loop reads CASSLSPGQGAGKLFF. The CDR3 DNA is TGTGCCAGCAGTCTCTCACCGGGACAGGGAGCAGGAAAACTGTTTTTT. Supplemented by reference TRBV27 and TRBJ1-4, the full variable domain reads EAQVTQNPRYLITVTGKKLTVTCSQNMNHEYMSWYRQDPGLGLRQIYYSMNVEVTDKGDVPEGYKVSRKEKRNFPLILESPSPNQTSLYFCASSLSPGQGAGKLFFGSGTQLSVL.

This clone counts as medium-sized. The chain carries TRBV6-4 and TRBJ2-3, with 12 bases matching TRBD2. The J segment lost 3 bases and the V segment lost 6 bases, leaving 1 base of the junction unmatched. The CDR3 totals 14 residues. Germline loops: CDR1 MRHNA, CDR2 SNTAGT. In DNA form, the CDR3 reads TGTGCCAGCAGCGGGACTAGCGGGACAGATACGCAGTATTTT. It encodes CASSGTSGTDTQYF.